A selection of T cell receptor beta chains follows, all from one sample in a study of blood T cell repertoires in COVID-19. Profiled with immunoSEQ multiplex PCR; TCRdb holds only in-frame clones, not every one. The sample contains roughly 110,000 clones, 80% to 90% of which appear only once. Source material: peripheral blood. The source is a man aged 35 to 55 with acute or convalescent COVID-19. Each CDR3 is given with its conserved first and last residue. The D gene is left open where the match is weak. Not all rows give a size; the values are once, few, many and, for expanded clones, a class.

size: -
D: -
J: TRBJ2-1
V: TRBV5-4
CDR3: CASSVYRGGDEQFF
DNA: TGTGCCAGCAGCGTGTACAGGGGAGGAGATGAGCAGTTCTTC

size: -
D: -
J: TRBJ2-6
V: TRBV24-1
CDR3: CATSESTDAGANVLTF
DNA: TGTGCCACCAGTGAGTCGACTGATGCTGGGGCCAACGTCCTGACTTTC

size: -
D: -
J: TRBJ2-3
V: TRBV6-1
CDR3: CASSEPGQSTQYF
DNA: TGTGCCAGCAGTGAACCAGGACAGAGTACGCAGTATTTT

size: once
D: -
J: TRBJ1-6
V: TRBV5-5
CDR3: CASSVSSYNSPLHF
DNA: TGTGCCAGCAGCGTCAGCTCCTATAATTCACCCCTCCACTTT

size: -
D: TRBD2
J: TRBJ2-1
V: TRBV7-2
CDR3: CASSYGGALNEQFF
DNA: TGTGCCAGCAGCTACGGGGGGGCACTTAATGAGCAGTTCTTC

size: -
D: -
J: TRBJ2-2
V: TRBV28
CDR3: CASRSGSNTGELFF
DNA: TGTGCCAGCAGGTCAGGGTCGAACACCGGGGAGCTGTTTTTT

size: -
D: -
J: TRBJ2-3
V: TRBV12-3/TRBV12-4
CDR3: CASTRGGTDTQYF
DNA: TGTGCCAGCACCCGCGGGGGCACAGATACGCAGTATTTT

size: -
D: TRBD2
J: TRBJ2-5
V: TRBV5-1
CDR3: CASSYGLAGGLQETQYF
DNA: TGCGCCAGCAGTTACGGACTAGCGGGGGGCCTCCAAGAGACCCAGTACTTC

size: -
D: TRBD1
J: TRBJ2-7
V: TRBV5-6
CDR3: CASSRGQGATYEQYF
DNA: TGTGCCAGCAGCCGGGGACAGGGGGCGACCTACGAGCAGTACTTC

size: -
D: -
J: TRBJ1-6
V: TRBV5-6
CDR3: CASSFGGGDFGSPLHF
DNA: TGTGCCAGCAGCTTTGGAGGCGGCGATTTCGGTTCACCCCTCCACTTT

size: few
D: -
J: TRBJ1-4
V: TRBV5-1
CDR3: CASSLDRPNEKLFF
DNA: TGCGCCAGCAGCTTGGACAGACCTAATGAAAAACTGTTTTTT

size: -
D: TRBD1
J: TRBJ2-7
V: TRBV30
CDR3: CAWGPRGLPYEQYF
DNA: TGTGCCTGGGGGCCCAGGGGGCTTCCCTACGAGCAGTACTTC

size: once
D: -
J: TRBJ2-7
V: TRBV19
CDR3: CASSETTGTISYEQYF
DNA: TGTGCCAGTAGTGAAACTACAGGGACCATCTCCTACGAGCAGTACTTC

size: -
D: TRBD1
J: TRBJ2-7
V: TRBV15
CDR3: CATSRDRLGTGWGYEQYF
DNA: TGTGCCACCAGCAGAGATCGCTTAGGGACAGGGTGGGGCTACGAGCAGTACTTC

size: -
D: -
J: TRBJ1-1
V: TRBV27
CDR3: CASSIVPQGTEAFF
DNA: TGTGCCAGCAGTATAGTCCCCCAGGGAACTGAAGCTTTCTTT

size: -
D: TRBD2
J: TRBJ2-1
V: TRBV7-6
CDR3: CASSPRIAGPNYNEQFF
DNA: TGTGCCAGCAGCCCCAGGATAGCGGGGCCTAATTACAATGAGCAGTTCTTC

size: -
D: -
J: TRBJ2-1
V: TRBV10-3
CDR3: CAIGPSDYSRDNEQFF
DNA: TGTGCCATCGGACCCTCGGACTATTCTCGAGACAATGAGCAGTTCTTC

size: -
D: TRBD2
J: TRBJ2-2
V: TRBV24-1
CDR3: CPPAGGGTGELFF
DNA: TGTCCCCCCGCCGGCGGGGGCACCGGGGAGCTGTTTTTT

size: -
D: -
J: TRBJ2-2
V: TRBV7-9
CDR3: CASSLSADTGELFF
DNA: TGTGCCAGCAGCTTATCGGCGGACACCGGGGAGCTGTTTTTT

size: once
D: TRBD1
J: TRBJ2-1
V: TRBV5-1
CDR3: CASSFTGTAYNEQFF
DNA: TGCGCCAGCAGCTTCACCGGGACAGCATACAATGAGCAGTTCTTC

size: few
D: -
J: TRBJ1-2
V: TRBV5-4
CDR3: CASSLAGNYGYTF
DNA: TGTGCCAGCAGCTTGGCGGGGAACTATGGCTACACCTTC

size: -
D: TRBD1
J: TRBJ2-7
V: TRBV6-6
CDR3: CASSYDPGQAFYEQYF
DNA: TGTGCCAGCAGTTACGACCCGGGACAGGCTTTCTACGAGCAGTACTTC

size: -
D: -
J: TRBJ1-2
V: TRBV2
CDR3: CASSGRQNYGYTF
DNA: TGTGCCAGCAGTGGCCGACAGAACTATGGCTACACCTTC

size: -
D: -
J: TRBJ2-3
V: TRBV7-2
CDR3: CASSLSGTSSGDTQYF
DNA: TGTGCCAGCAGCTTAAGTGGTACTAGCAGTGGAGATACGCAGTATTTT

size: -
D: -
J: TRBJ2-7
V: TRBV7-2
CDR3: CASSPRQGFPYEQYF
DNA: TGTGCCAGCAGCCCGCGGCAGGGGTTCCCCTACGAGCAGTACTTC

size: -
D: -
J: TRBJ1-4
V: TRBV12-3/TRBV12-4
CDR3: CAVKTPITEKLFF
DNA: TGTGCCGTCAAGACACCCATCACTGAAAAACTGTTTTTT

size: -
D: -
J: TRBJ2-5
V: TRBV6-5
CDR3: CASSYQGSETQYF
DNA: TGTGCCAGCAGTTATCAGGGGTCAGAGACCCAGTACTTC

size: -
D: -
J: TRBJ1-1
V: TRBV21-1
CDR3: CASSYEVGQGVMGSPEAFF
DNA: TGTGCCAGCAGTTACGAAGTGGGACAGGGCGTTATGGGTAGCCCTGAAGCTTTCTTT

size: -
D: -
J: TRBJ1-6
V: TRBV5-8
CDR3: CASSLNEGDGSPLHF
DNA: TGTGCCAGCAGCTTGAACGAGGGTGATGGATCACCCCTCCACTTT

size: -
D: TRBD2
J: TRBJ2-3
V: TRBV20-1
CDR3: CSASPLAGGPTDTQYF
DNA: TGCAGTGCTAGTCCGCTAGCGGGGGGTCCCACAGATACGCAGTATTTT

size: -
D: TRBD2
J: TRBJ2-1
V: TRBV23-1
CDR3: CASSLAGVYNEQFF
DNA: TGCGCCAGCAGTCTGGCGGGGGTCTACAATGAGCAGTTCTTC

size: -
D: TRBD1
J: TRBJ2-7
V: TRBV5-1
CDR3: CASSPRTGGLDEQYF
DNA: TGCGCCAGCAGCCCCCGGACAGGGGGCCTCGACGAGCAGTACTTC

size: -
D: TRBD1
J: TRBJ2-7
V: TRBV30
CDR3: CAWAPGTGGERQYF
DNA: TGTGCCTGGGCACCCGGGACAGGGGGCGAGAGGCAGTACTTC

size: once
D: TRBD1
J: TRBJ2-4
V: TRBV7-8
CDR3: CASSPGTGENIQYF
DNA: TGTGCCAGCAGCCCTGGGACAGGGGAAAACATTCAGTACTTC

size: -
D: -
J: TRBJ2-1
V: TRBV25-1
CDR3: CASSAYRDEQFF
DNA: TGTGCCAGCAGTGCCTACAGGGATGAGCAGTTCTTC

size: -
D: TRBD2
J: TRBJ2-7
V: TRBV9
CDR3: CASSPTTSGGPVYEQYF
DNA: TGTGCCAGCAGCCCTACGACTAGCGGGGGGCCGGTTTACGAGCAGTACTTC

size: -
D: TRBD1
J: TRBJ2-6
V: TRBV19
CDR3: CASRPGTGYSGANVLTF
DNA: TGTGCCAGTAGGCCCGGGACAGGGTACTCTGGGGCCAACGTCCTGACTTTC

size: -
D: -
J: TRBJ1-4
V: TRBV5-1
CDR3: CASRLGTYSGNEKLFF
DNA: TGCGCCAGCCGACTCGGGACTTATAGCGGTAATGAAAAACTGTTTTTT

size: -
D: -
J: TRBJ1-1
V: TRBV5-1
CDR3: CASSLTGPSTEAFF
DNA: TGCGCCAGCAGCTTAACAGGGCCCAGCACTGAAGCTTTCTTT

size: -
D: -
J: TRBJ2-3
V: TRBV5-1
CDR3: CASSLPRFTDTQYF
DNA: TGCGCCAGCAGCTTGCCCAGGTTCACAGATACGCAGTATTTT

size: -
D: TRBD1
J: TRBJ2-7
V: TRBV19
CDR3: CASSMGTEVAYEQYF
DNA: TGTGCCAGTAGTATGGGGACAGAGGTCGCCTACGAGCAGTACTTC

size: -
D: TRBD1
J: TRBJ2-7
V: TRBV29-1
CDR3: CSVRQGTPYEQYF
DNA: TGCAGCGTTAGACAGGGGACCCCCTACGAGCAGTACTTC

size: -
D: -
J: TRBJ2-5
V: TRBV5-1
CDR3: CASSWIPGQGQETQYF
DNA: TGCGCCAGCAGCTGGATACCGGGACAAGGCCAAGAGACCCAGTACTTC

size: -
D: TRBD2
J: TRBJ2-7
V: TRBV9
CDR3: CASSAQAGGGEQYF
DNA: TGTGCCAGCAGCGCCCAAGCGGGGGGAGGCGAGCAGTACTTC

size: -
D: -
J: TRBJ1-2
V: TRBV11-2
CDR3: CASSLVVTDGYTF
DNA: TGTGCCAGCAGCTTAGTAGTCACGGATGGCTACACCTTC

size: -
D: TRBD2
J: TRBJ2-7
V: TRBV2
CDR3: CASTTSGAHTYEQYF
DNA: TGTGCCAGCACTACTAGCGGGGCCCATACCTACGAGCAGTACTTC

size: -
D: TRBD2
J: TRBJ2-1
V: TRBV18
CDR3: CASSPGLAGGYWDEQFF
DNA: TGTGCCAGCTCACCCGGACTAGCGGGGGGCTACTGGGATGAGCAGTTCTTC

size: -
D: -
J: TRBJ2-7
V: TRBV11-2
CDR3: CASSLMEGPYEQYF
DNA: TGTGCCAGCAGCTTAATGGAGGGCCCCTACGAGCAGTACTTC

size: -
D: -
J: TRBJ2-1
V: TRBV7-2
CDR3: CASSLRLAGRSEQFF
DNA: TGTGCCAGCAGCTTACGCCTAGCAGGAAGGAGTGAGCAGTTCTTC

size: -
D: -
J: TRBJ1-6
V: TRBV6-1
CDR3: CASSDSDSTGWSPLHF
DNA: TGTGCCAGCAGTGATTCGGACAGTACGGGATGGTCACCCCTCCACTTT

size: -
D: -
J: TRBJ1-5
V: TRBV6-1
CDR3: CASSALRGFGNQPQHF
DNA: TGTGCCAGCAGTGCGCTTCGGGGTTTTGGCAATCAGCCCCAGCATTTT

size: -
D: -
J: TRBJ1-2
V: TRBV2
CDR3: CASSGSGYNYGYTF
DNA: TGTGCCAGCAGTGGGTCAGGGTACAACTATGGCTACACCTTC

size: -
D: -
J: TRBJ2-7
V: TRBV5-1
CDR3: CASSLDSGYEQYF
DNA: TGCGCCAGCAGCTTGGACAGTGGCTACGAGCAGTACTTC

size: -
D: -
J: TRBJ2-7
V: TRBV6-5
CDR3: CASKLNRDFEQYF
DNA: TGTGCCAGCAAATTAAACCGGGACTTCGAGCAGTACTTC

size: -
D: -
J: TRBJ2-7
V: TRBV4-1
CDR3: CASSYQSNPGRETYEQYF
DNA: TGCGCCAGCAGCTATCAATCCAACCCAGGACGGGAAACCTACGAGCAGTACTTC

size: once
D: -
J: TRBJ1-3
V: TRBV6-4
CDR3: CASSLPSGNTIYF
DNA: TGTGCCAGCAGTCTTCCCTCTGGAAACACCATATATTTT

size: -
D: -
J: TRBJ2-3
V: TRBV7-2
CDR3: CASSPHGPGVSDTQYF
DNA: TGTGCCAGCAGCCCACACGGGCCAGGGGTATCCGATACGCAGTATTTT

size: -
D: -
J: TRBJ1-1
V: TRBV6-5
CDR3: CASSFTPPTGNTEAFF
DNA: TGTGCCAGCAGTTTCACACCCCCGACAGGGAACACTGAAGCTTTCTTT

size: once
D: -
J: TRBJ1-4
V: TRBV10-3
CDR3: CAIGGGTNEKLFF
DNA: TGTGCCATTGGCGGGGGTACTAATGAAAAACTGTTTTTT

size: -
D: TRBD1
J: TRBJ1-2
V: TRBV4-1
CDR3: CASSQDSQGGFGGYTF
DNA: TGCGCCAGCAGCCAAGATTCCCAGGGGGGATTTGGTGGCTACACCTTC